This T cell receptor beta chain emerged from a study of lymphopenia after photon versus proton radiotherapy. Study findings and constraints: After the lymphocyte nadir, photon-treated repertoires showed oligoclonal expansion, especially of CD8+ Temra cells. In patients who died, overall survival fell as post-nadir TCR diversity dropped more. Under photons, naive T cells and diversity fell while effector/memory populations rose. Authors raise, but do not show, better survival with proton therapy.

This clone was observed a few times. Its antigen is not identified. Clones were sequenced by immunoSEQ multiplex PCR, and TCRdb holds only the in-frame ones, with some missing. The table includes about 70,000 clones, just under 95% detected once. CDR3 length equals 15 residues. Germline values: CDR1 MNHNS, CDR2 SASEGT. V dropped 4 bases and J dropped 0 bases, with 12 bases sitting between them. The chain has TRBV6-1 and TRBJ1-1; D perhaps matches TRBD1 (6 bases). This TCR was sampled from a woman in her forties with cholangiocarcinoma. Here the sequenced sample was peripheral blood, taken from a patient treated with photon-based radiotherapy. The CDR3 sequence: CASSVKTGVNTEAFF. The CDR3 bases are TGTGCCAGCAGTGTAAAGACAGGAGTGAACACTGAAGCTTTCTTT.